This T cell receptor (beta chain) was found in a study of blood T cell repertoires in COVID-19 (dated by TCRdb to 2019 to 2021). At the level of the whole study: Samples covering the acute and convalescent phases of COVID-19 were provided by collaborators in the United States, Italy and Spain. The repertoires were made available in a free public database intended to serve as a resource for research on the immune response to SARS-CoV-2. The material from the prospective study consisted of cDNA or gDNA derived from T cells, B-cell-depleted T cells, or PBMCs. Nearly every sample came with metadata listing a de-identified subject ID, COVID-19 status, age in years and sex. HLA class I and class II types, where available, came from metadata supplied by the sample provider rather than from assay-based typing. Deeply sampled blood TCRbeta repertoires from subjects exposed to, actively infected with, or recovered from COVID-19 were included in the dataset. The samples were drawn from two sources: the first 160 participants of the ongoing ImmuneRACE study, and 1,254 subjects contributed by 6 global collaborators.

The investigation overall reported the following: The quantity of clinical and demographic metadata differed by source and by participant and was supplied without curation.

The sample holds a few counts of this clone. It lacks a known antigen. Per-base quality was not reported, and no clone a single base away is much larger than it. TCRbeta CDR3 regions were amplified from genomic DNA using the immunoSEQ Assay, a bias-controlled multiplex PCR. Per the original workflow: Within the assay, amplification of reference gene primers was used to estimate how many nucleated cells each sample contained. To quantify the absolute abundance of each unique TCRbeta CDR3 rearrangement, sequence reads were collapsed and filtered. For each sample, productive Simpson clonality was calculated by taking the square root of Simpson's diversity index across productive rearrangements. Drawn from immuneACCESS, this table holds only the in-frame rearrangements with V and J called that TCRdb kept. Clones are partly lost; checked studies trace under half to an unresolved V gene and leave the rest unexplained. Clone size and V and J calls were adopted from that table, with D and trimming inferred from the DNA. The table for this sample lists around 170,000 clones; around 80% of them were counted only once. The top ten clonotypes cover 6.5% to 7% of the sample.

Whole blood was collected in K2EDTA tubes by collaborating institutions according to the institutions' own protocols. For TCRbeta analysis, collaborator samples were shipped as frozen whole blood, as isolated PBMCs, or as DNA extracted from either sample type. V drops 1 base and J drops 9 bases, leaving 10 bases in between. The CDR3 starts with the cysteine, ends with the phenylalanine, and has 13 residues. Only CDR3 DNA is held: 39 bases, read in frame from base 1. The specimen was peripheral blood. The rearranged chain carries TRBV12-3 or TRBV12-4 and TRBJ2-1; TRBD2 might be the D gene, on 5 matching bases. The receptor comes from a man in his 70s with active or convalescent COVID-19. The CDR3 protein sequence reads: CASSLGRVGEQFF. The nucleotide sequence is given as TGTGCCAGCAGTTTAGGGCGGGTCGGTGAGCAGTTCTTC.